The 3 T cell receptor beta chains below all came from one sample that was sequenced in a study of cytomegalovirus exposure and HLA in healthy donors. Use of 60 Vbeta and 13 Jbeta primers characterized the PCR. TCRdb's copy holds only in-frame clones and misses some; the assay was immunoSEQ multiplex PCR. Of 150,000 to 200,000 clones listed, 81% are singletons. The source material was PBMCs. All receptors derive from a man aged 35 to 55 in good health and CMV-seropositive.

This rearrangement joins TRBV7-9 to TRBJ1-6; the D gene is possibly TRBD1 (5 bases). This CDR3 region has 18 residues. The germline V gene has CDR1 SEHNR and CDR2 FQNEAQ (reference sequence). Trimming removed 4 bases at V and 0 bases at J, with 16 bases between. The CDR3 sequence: CASSYSGLRSSYNSPLHF. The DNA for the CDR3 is TGTGCCAGCAGCTACTCGGGACTCAGGAGCTCCTATAATTCACCCCTCCACTTT. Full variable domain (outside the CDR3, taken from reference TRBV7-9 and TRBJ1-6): DTGVSQNPRHKITKRGQNVTFRCDPISEHNRLYWYRQTLGQGPEFLTYFQNEAQLEKSRLLSDRFSAERPKGSFSTLEIQRTEQGDSAMYLCASSYSGLRSSYNSPLHFGNGTRLTVT.

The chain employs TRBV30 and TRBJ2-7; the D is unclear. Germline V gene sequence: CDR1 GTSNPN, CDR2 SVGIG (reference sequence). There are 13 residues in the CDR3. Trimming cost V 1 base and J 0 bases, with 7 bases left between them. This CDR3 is CAWSDGPSYEQYF. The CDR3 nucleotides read TGTGCCTGGAGTGACGGTCCCTCCTACGAGCAGTACTTC.

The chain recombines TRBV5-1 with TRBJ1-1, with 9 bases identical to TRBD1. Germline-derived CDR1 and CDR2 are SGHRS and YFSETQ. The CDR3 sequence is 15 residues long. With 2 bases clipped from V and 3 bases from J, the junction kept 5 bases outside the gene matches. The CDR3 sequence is CASSLQGAGDTEAFF. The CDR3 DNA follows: TGCGCCAGCAGCTTACAGGGGGCGGGGGACACTGAAGCTTTCTTT.